This T cell receptor (beta chain) came from a study of T cell responses to AZD1222 COVID-19 vaccine. Study-wide results and limits: Clonal diversity may have been underestimated, and the donors were mostly white British, with more females than males.

The protocol was immunoSEQ multiplex PCR, while the TCRdb copy is restricted to in-frame clones and leaves out a portion. The table has 120,000 to 150,000 clones, approximately 86% seen once. Worth noting for this clone: Its specificity is unknown.

The CDR3 has 17 residues. Trimming at V came to 0 bases and at J to 5 bases, leaving 11 bases not matched to a gene. From germline, CDR1 is SGHRS and CDR2 YFSETQ. This receptor was taken from an adult who received the AZD1222 COVID-19 vaccine. The starting material was peripheral blood, obtained 28 days after the second AZD1222 dose. The rearrangement joins TRBV5-1 to TRBJ1-5; 7 positions match TRBD1. CDR3 DNA: TGCGCCAGCAGCTTGGGCCCCTCGGCAGGGGGACATCAGCCCCAGCATTTT. Amino acid sequence: CASSLGPSAGGHQPQHF.